The source of this T cell receptor beta chain is a study of T cells in Graves' hyperthyroidism and ophthalmopathy. As concerns this clonotype: Its antigen is unknown. A much larger clone lies one base from this, so it may be a read error.

Individuals with ophthalmopathy presented a Clinical Activity Score of at least 3, a NOSPECS grade of at least 4 and a duration under 3 months. Based on clinical symptoms, serum thyroxine and TRAb, thyroid ultrasound and orbital computed tomography, diagnoses were reached. Whole-study results and caveats: Using 13 V-J features, a model discriminated ophthalmopathy from stable hyperthyroidism. Within blood appeared most thyroid clonotypes that had expanded above 0.001.

Amplification yielded TCR beta CDR3 regions, with RNA transcripts as the source. TCR CDR3 regions were first amplified by RT-PCR with HTBI primers. TCRdb processed the multiplex PCR reads anew with MiXCR; each CDR3 protein has one entry. This sample has some 370,000 distinct CDR3 sequences, with over 12% found just once. In germline, CDR1 is LGHDT, CDR2 YNNKEL (reference sequence). V shed 3 bases and J 6 bases; nucleotides not matched to a gene: 17. The CDR3 runs 18 residues. Sequences were obtained from blood. This chain links TRBV3-1 with TRBJ2-7; 10 bases align to TRBD2. The sequence was obtained from a man aged 45-65 years with Graves' ophthalmopathy. CDR3 sequence: CASSHTAGTSGNHCEQYF. The CDR3 DNA is TGTGCCAGCAGCCACACCGCCGGAACTAGCGGGAACCACTGCGAGCAGTACTTC.